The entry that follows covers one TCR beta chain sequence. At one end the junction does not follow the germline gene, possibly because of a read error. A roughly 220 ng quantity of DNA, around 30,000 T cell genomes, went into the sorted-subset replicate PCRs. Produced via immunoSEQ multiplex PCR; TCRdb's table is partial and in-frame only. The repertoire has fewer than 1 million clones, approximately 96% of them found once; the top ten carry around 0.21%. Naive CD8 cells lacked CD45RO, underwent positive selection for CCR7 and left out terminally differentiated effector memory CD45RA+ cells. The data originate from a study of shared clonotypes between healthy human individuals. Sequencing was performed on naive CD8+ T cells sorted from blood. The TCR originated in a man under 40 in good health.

CDR3 DNA: TGTGCTAGCAGCCGAGTCACTAGCGCGCAAGAGACCCAGTACTTC. Protein: CASSRVTSAQETQYF. The chain combines TRBV7-7 with TRBJ2-5; 7 bases are a match to TRBD2. The CDR3 has 15 amino acids. The V gene's germline CDR1 is SSHAT and CDR2 FNYEAQ (reference sequence).